This T cell receptor beta chain was found in a study of OX40 agonist ivuxolimab in advanced cancers. Study summary: The study treated patients with ivuxolimab, an agonistic anti-OX40 (CD134) antibody. Ivuxolimab doses were 0.01, 0.1, 0.3, 1.5, 3 or 10 mg/kg every 2 weeks. Study findings and constraints: Among the lowest peripheral clonal expansion occurred in 0.1-3.0 mg/kg partial responders.

This clone has only one observation. The antigen remains undetermined. Researchers took blood at baseline, on cycle 4 day 1, and on cycle 7 day 1. Generated by immunoSEQ multiplex PCR, the TCRdb table keeps only in-frame clones and is missing some. The data hold tens of thousands of clones, with roughly 79% observed a single time. Germline assignment: CDR1 ENHRY and CDR2 SYGVKD. With V trimmed by 3 bases and J by 3 bases, 8 bases remained unmatched. The CDR3 totals 16 residues. The specimen comprised CD4+ or CD8+ T cells sorted from blood, sampled in a trial of the OX40 agonist ivuxolimab. This chain joins TRBV10-3 and TRBJ2-3; 8 bases match TRBD1. This clonotype was sampled from an adult with an advanced solid tumor such as melanoma, head and neck, liver or kidney cancer. The CDR3 nucleotides read TGTGCCATCAGTGACCCGGACAGGGTATGGACAGATACGCAGTATTTT. Its translation: CAISDPDRVWTDTQYF.